The rows below give T cell receptor beta chains drawn from one sample of a study of blood T cells in healthy people across ages. TCRdb itself ran the 5' RACE reads through MiXCR, one entry per CDR3 protein. The sample contains 1.2 million to 1.5 million distinct CDR3 sequences, around 59% of which appear only once. The source material was blood. Receptor source: a man aged 18-30 years in good health. CDR3s include the opening cysteine and the closing phenylalanine or tryptophan. The D gene is left open where the match is weak. A row's size may be missing; if present it is once, few, many or a size class.

clone size	D gene	V gene	J gene	CDR3 DNA	CDR3 protein
NA	NA	TRBV7-2	TRBJ1-1	TGTGCCAGCAGCTTCGGGGGTCTAGGCACTGAAGCTTTCTTT	CASSFGGLGTEAFF
few	NA	TRBV18	TRBJ1-1	TGTGCCAGCTCACCACTACCGGACACTGAAGCTTTCTTT	CASSPLPDTEAFF
NA	TRBD2	TRBV12-3/TRBV12-4	TRBJ2-3	TGTGCCAGCAGTTTAGGTCCCTACTCTAGCGGGAGAACAGATACGCAGTATTTT	CASSLGPYSSGRTDTQYF
NA	TRBD1	TRBV29-1	TRBJ2-1	TGCAGCGTAGACCGGGACAGGGAAGGAAGAGTCGATGAGCAGTTCTTC	CSVDRDREGRVDEQFF
NA	NA	TRBV20-1	TRBJ2-7	TGCAGTGCTTTCCGACCGGGACTCCGCAGCGAGCAGTACTTC	CSAFRPGLRSEQYF
NA	NA	TRBV4-3	TRBJ2-5	TGCGCCAGCAGCCAAGCCCGGACCTTGAGGGAGACCCAGTACTTC	CASSQARTLRETQYF
NA	NA	TRBV20-1	TRBJ2-5	TGCAGTGCTAGTACGGATCACAATACCCAGTACTTC	CSASTDHNTQYF
few	NA	TRBV2	TRBJ2-3	TGTGCCAGCAGTGATTTTTTAGGGGATAGCGCAGATACGCAGTATTTT	CASSDFLGDSADTQYF
NA	TRBD2	TRBV18	TRBJ2-7	TGTGCCAGCTCACCCCCGGATAGCGGGTTTAACTACGAGCAGTACTTC	CASSPPDSGFNYEQYF
NA	NA	TRBV18	TRBJ2-1	TGTGCCAGCTCACCACCCGGACGGGTAACCTACAATGAGCAGTTCTTC	CASSPPGRVTYNEQFF
NA	NA	TRBV7-9	TRBJ2-5	TGTGCCAGCAGCTCCGACGATGGTCAAGAGACCCAGTACTTC	CASSSDDGQETQYF
NA	TRBD2	TRBV6-5	TRBJ2-5	TGTGCCAGCAGTTTTACTAGCGGGGGTCAAGAGACCCAGTACTTC	CASSFTSGGQETQYF
NA	NA	TRBV13	TRBJ2-1	TGTGCCAGCAGCATCTCGCTAGCGAGCTCCTACAATGAGCAGTTCTTC	CASSISLASSYNEQFF
NA	NA	TRBV7-9	TRBJ2-7	TGTGCCAGCAGCTTCTCCTCGGGACCCCCTTCCCCGTACTTC	CASSFSSGPPSPYF
few	NA	TRBV9	TRBJ2-7	TGTGCCAGCAGCGCATCCTCTGGCGGGGTCTACGAGCAGTACTTC	CASSASSGGVYEQYF
few	TRBD2	TRBV4-2	TRBJ2-7	TGTGCCAGCAGCCAAGGCCAGCGGGGGGCATCCTACGAGCAGTACTTC	CASSQGQRGASYEQYF
NA	NA	TRBV5-1	TRBJ2-6	TGCGCCAGCAGCTGGACTGGAACTGGGGCCAACGTCCTGACTTTC	CASSWTGTGANVLTF
NA	TRBD1	TRBV6-6	TRBJ2-5	TGTGCCAGCAGGCGGGACAGGGTCCAGTACTTC	CASRRDRVQYF
NA	TRBD1	TRBV20-1	TRBJ2-7	TGCAGTGCATTAGCCCCGGGACAGGGCGTCTACGAGCAGTACTTC	CSALAPGQGVYEQYF
NA	NA	TRBV19	TRBJ1-1	TGTGCCAGTAGTATATCCGGGGGTTACGAAGCTTTCTTT	CASSISGGYEAFF
few	NA	TRBV29-1	TRBJ1-1	TGCAGCGTTGACTACAGGGCGAACACTGAAGCTTTCTTT	CSVDYRANTEAFF
once	TRBD1	TRBV4-3	TRBJ2-7	TGCGCCAGCAGCCAAGCGACAGGGGCGGGGCGATCGGCCCAGTACTTC	CASSQATGAGRSAQYF
NA	NA	TRBV28	TRBJ2-3	TGTGCCAGCAGGACAGGTAACACAGATACGCAGTATTTT	CASRTGNTDTQYF
few	NA	TRBV6-5	TRBJ2-7	TGTGCCAGCAGTTCTCTCCGAACACAGGGTAGGGAAAACGAGCAGTACTTC	CASSSLRTQGRENEQYF
NA	NA	TRBV7-9	TRBJ2-7	TGTGCCAGCAGCTTAGTGGTAGCAGGAGTCCGCGAGCAGTACTTC	CASSLVVAGVREQYF
few	TRBD1	TRBV7-8	TRBJ1-5	TGTGCCAGCAGCTTACGGGACAGGAGCAATCAGCCCCAGCATTTT	CASSLRDRSNQPQHF
NA	TRBD2	TRBV7-2	TRBJ2-7	TGTGCCAGCAGCCCGGGACTAGCCCTCCCCGAGCAGTACTTC	CASSPGLALPEQYF